Sequencing of this T cell receptor beta chain was carried out in a study of radiotherapy plus CTLA-4 blockade in lung cancer. Looked up from germline, CDR1 is SGHRS and CDR2 is YFSETQ. V gave up 2 bases and J gave up 4 bases, with 13 bases separating them. The CDR3 loop spans 14 amino acids. Clones were read by immunoSEQ multiplex PCR, and TCRdb kept only the in-frame ones, dropping some. The table records approximately 72,000 clones, about 80% of them present only once. The clonotype originates from a human donor with non-small cell lung cancer who had a complete response to radiotherapy plus ipilimumab. V is TRBV5-1 and J is TRBJ2-7; tentatively, D is TRBD1 (6 bases). The input for sequencing was peripheral blood, taken from a patient treated with radiotherapy plus ipilimumab. The DNA for the CDR3 is TGCGCCAGCAGCTTCGACAGGAACTTATACGAGCAGTACTTC. It codes for CASSFDRNLYEQYF.